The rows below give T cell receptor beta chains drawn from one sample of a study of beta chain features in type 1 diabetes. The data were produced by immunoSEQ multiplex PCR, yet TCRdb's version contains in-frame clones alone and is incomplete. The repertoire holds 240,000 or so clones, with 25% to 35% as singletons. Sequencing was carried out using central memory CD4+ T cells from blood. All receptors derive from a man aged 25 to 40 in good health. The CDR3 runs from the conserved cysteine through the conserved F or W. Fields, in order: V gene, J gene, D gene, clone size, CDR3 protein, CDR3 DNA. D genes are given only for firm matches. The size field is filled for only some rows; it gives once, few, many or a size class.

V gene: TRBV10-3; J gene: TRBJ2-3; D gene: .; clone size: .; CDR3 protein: CAIGSESTDTQYF; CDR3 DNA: TGTGCCATCGGATCGGAGAGCACAGATACGCAGTATTTT
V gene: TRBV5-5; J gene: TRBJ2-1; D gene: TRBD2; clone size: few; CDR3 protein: CASSFTSGVSYNEQFF; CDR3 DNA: TGTGCCAGCAGCTTTACTAGCGGGGTGTCCTACAATGAGCAGTTCTTC
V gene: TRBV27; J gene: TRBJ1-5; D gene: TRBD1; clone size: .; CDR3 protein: CASTYRQGQQPQHF; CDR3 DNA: TGTGCCAGCACTTATCGACAGGGCCAACAGCCCCAGCATTTT
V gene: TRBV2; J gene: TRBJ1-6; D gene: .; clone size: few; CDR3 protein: CASSERTQWASPLHF; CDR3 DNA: TGTGCCAGCAGTGAAAGGACCCAGTGGGCTTCACCCCTCCACTTT
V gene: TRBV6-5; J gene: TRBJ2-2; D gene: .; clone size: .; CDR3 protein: CASSSDYRRAGELFF; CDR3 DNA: TGTGCCAGCAGTTCGGACTACCGGAGGGCCGGGGAGCTGTTTTTT
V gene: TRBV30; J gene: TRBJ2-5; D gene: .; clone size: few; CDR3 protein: CAWSDKGTQYF; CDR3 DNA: TGTGCCTGGTCCGATAAGGGGACCCAGTACTTC
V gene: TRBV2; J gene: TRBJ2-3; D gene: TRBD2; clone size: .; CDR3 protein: CASRNLGREADTQYF; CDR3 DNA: TGTGCCAGCAGAAACCTGGGTCGGGAGGCAGATACGCAGTATTTT
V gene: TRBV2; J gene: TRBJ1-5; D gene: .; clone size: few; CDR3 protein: CASSVQGGPQHF; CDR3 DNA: TGTGCCAGCAGTGTACAAGGTGGGCCCCAGCATTTT
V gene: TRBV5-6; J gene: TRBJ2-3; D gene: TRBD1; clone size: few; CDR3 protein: CASSLQGADTQYF; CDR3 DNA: TGTGCCAGCAGCCTCCAGGGGGCAGATACGCAGTATTTT
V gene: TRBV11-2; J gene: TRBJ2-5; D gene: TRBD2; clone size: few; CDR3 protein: CASSPGLARETQYF; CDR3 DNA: TGTGCCAGCAGCCCCGGACTAGCGCGAGAGACCCAGTACTTC
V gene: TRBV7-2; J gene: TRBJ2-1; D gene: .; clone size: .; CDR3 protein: CASSYGHSSYNEQFF; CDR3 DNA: TGTGCCAGCAGTTACGGACACAGCTCCTACAATGAGCAGTTCTTC
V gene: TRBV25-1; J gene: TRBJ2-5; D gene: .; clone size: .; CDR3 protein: CASSESWGFGTQYF; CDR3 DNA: TGTGCCAGCAGTGAAAGTTGGGGGTTCGGGACCCAGTACTTC
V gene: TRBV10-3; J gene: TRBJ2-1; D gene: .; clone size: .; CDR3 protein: CAISATGSNNEQFF; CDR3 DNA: TGTGCCATCAGTGCAACAGGGTCTAACAATGAGCAGTTCTTC
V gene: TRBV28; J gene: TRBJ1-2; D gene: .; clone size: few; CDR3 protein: CASSSRRVLQAGYGYTF; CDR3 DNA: TGTGCCAGCAGCTCCCGCCGGGTCCTACAGGCCGGTTATGGCTACACCTTC
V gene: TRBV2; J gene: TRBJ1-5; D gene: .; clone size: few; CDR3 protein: CASSELEVGNQPQHF; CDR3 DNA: TGTGCCAGCAGTGAATTAGAAGTGGGCAATCAGCCCCAGCATTTT
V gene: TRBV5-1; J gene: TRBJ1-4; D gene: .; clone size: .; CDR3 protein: CASSPGQGLFNEKLFF; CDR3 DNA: TGCGCCAGCAGCCCCGGTCAGGGTTTGTTTAATGAAAAACTGTTTTTT
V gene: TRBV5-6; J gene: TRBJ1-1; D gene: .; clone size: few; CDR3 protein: CASSLFGAAGSEAFF; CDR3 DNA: TGTGCCAGCAGCTTATTTGGGGCGGCGGGATCTGAAGCTTTCTTT
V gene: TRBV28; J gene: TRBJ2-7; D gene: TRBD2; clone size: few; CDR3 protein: CASRWVAGDEQYF; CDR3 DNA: TGTGCCAGCAGATGGGTAGCGGGAGACGAGCAGTACTTC
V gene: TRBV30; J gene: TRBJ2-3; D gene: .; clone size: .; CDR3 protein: CAWSQAVTDTQYF; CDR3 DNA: TGTGCCTGGAGTCAGGCAGTCACAGATACGCAGTATTTT
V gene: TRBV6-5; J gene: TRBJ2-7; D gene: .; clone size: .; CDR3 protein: CASRPRTGSSYEQYF; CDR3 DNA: TGTGCCAGCAGGCCTAGGACTGGGAGCTCCTACGAGCAGTACTTC
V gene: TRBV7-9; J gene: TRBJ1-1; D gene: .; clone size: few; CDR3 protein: CASTGSGTVNTEAFF; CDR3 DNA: TGTGCCAGCACCGGCTCCGGGACGGTGAACACTGAAGCTTTCTTT
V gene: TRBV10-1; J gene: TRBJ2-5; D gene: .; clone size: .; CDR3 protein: CASRLRDIHQETQYF; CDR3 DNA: TGCGCCAGCAGGTTAAGGGACATACACCAAGAGACCCAGTACTTC
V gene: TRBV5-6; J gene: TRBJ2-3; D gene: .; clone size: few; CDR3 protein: CASSLEARRTGADTQYF; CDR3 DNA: TGTGCCAGCAGCTTAGAAGCTAGAAGAACGGGCGCAGATACGCAGTATTTT
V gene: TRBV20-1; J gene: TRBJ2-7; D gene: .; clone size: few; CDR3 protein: CSPADSYEQYF; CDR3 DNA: TGCAGCCCAGCGGACTCCTACGAGCAGTACTTC
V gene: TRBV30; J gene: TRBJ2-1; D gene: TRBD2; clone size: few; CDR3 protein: CAWILTSGRAAGNEQFF; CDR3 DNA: TGTGCCTGGATTTTAACTAGCGGGAGGGCCGCGGGGAATGAGCAGTTCTTC
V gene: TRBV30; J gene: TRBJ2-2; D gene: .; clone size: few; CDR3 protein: CAWSEKNTGELFF; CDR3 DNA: TGTGCCTGGAGTGAGAAGAACACCGGGGAGCTGTTTTTT
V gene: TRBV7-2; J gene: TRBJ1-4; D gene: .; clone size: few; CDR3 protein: CASSPGRATNEKLFF; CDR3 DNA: TGTGCCAGCAGCCCAGGAAGAGCAACTAATGAAAAACTGTTTTTT
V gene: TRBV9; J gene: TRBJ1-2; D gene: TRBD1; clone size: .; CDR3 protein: CASSVGTGDGYTF; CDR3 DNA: TGTGCCAGCAGCGTAGGGACAGGGGATGGCTACACCTTC
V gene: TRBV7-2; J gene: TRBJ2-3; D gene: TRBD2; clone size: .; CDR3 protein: CASSLGLAGGLGRTDTQYF; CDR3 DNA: TGTGCCAGCAGCCTAGGCTTAGCGGGGGGGCTTGGGCGCACAGATACGCAGTATTTT
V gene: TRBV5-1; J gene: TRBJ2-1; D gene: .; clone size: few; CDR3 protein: CASSLGPTMDEQFF; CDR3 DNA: TGCGCCAGCAGCTTGGGCCCTACCATGGATGAGCAGTTCTTC
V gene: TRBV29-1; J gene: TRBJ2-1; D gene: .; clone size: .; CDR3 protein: CSAVEGPGPNEQFF; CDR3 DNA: TGCAGCGCCGTGGAGGGCCCCGGTCCCAATGAGCAGTTCTTC
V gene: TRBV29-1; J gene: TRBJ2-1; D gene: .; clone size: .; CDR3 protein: CSVTAGSEQFF; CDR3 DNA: TGCAGCGTTACCGCCGGGAGTGAGCAGTTCTTC
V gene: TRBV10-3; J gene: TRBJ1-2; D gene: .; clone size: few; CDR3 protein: CATGQPYGYTF; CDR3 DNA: TGTGCCACCGGGCAGCCCTATGGCTACACCTTC
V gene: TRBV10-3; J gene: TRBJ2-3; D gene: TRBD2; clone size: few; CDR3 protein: CAISATSGPTDTQYF; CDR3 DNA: TGTGCCATCAGTGCAACTAGCGGGCCCACAGATACGCAGTATTTT
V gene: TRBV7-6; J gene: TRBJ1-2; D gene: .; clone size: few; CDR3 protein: CASSLGREDGYTF; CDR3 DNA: TGTGCCAGCAGCTTGGGCAGGGAGGACGGCTACACCTTC
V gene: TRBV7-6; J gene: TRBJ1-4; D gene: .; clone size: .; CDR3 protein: CASKTRGQTNEKLFF; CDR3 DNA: TGTGCCAGCAAAACCAGGGGACAAACTAATGAAAAACTGTTTTTT
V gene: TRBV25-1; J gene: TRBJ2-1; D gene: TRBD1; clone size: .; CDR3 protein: CASSDPGQGNNEQFF; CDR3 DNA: TGTGCCAGCAGTGATCCCGGACAGGGCAACAATGAGCAGTTCTTC
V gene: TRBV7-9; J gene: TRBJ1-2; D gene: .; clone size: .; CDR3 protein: CASSLAEGTYGYTF; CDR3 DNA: TGTGCCAGCAGCTTAGCGGAGGGGACCTATGGCTACACCTTC
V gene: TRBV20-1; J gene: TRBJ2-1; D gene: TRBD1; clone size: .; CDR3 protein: CSAKDRVAFF; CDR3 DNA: TGCAGTGCTAAAGACAGGGTGGCGTTCTTC
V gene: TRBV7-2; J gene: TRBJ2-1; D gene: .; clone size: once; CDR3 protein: CASSSKAETSYNEQFF; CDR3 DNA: TGTGCCAGCAGCTCCAAGGCGGAGACCTCATACAATGAGCAGTTCTTC
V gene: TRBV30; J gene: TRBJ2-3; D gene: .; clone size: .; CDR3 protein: CAWSLKRTDTQYF; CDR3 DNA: TGTGCCTGGAGTCTGAAACGCACAGATACGCAGTATTTT
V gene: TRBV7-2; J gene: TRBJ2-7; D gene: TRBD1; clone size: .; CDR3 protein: CASSLTGTEGNYEQYF; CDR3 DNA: TGTGCCAGCAGCTTAACCGGGACAGAGGGGAACTACGAGCAGTACTTC
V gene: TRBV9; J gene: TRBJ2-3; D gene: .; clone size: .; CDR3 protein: CASSPRGGLTDTQYF; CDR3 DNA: TGTGCCAGCAGCCCCAGGGGGGGGCTAACAGATACGCAGTATTTT
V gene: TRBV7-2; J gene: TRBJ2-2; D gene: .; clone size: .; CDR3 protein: CASSSRVSTGELFF; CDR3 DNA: TGTGCCAGCAGCTCAAGGGTCAGCACCGGGGAGCTGTTTTTT
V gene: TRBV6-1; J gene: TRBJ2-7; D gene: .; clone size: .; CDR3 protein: CASSAQGLGTHEQYF; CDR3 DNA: TGTGCCAGCAGTGCCCAGGGGCTCGGTACCCACGAGCAGTACTTC
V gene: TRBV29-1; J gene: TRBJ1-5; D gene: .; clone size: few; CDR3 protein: CSVTAGGNQPQHF; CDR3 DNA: TGCAGCGTCACTGCGGGGGGCAATCAGCCCCAGCATTTT
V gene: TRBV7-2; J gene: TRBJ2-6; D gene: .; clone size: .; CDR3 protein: CASPIGATAGANVLTF; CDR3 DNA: TGTGCCAGTCCGATTGGAGCCACCGCCGGGGCCAACGTCCTGACTTTC
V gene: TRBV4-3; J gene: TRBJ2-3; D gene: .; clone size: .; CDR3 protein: CASSQDYEAVSTDTQYF; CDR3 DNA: TGCGCCAGCAGCCAAGATTATGAAGCGGTGAGCACAGATACGCAGTATTTT
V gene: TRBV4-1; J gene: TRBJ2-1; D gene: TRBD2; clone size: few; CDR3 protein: CASSQSASGGANEQFF; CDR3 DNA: TGCGCCAGCAGCCAAAGCGCTAGCGGGGGGGCCAATGAGCAGTTCTTC
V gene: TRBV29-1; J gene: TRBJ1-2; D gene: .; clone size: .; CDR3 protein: CSVGLYREHGYTF; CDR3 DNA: TGCAGCGTTGGGCTGTATCGTGAACATGGCTACACCTTC
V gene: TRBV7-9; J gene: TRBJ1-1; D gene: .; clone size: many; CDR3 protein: CASSLYPNTEAFF; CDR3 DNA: TGTGCCAGCAGCTTATACCCGAACACTGAAGCTTTCTTT
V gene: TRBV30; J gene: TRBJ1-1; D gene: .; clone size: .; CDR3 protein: CAWSGGESGVNTEACF; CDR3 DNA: TGTGCCTGGAGTGGTGGGGAGAGTGGGGTGAACACTGAAGCTTGCTTT
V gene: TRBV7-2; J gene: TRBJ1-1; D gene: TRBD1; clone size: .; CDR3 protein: CASSSGQGVFEAFF; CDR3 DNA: TGTGCCAGCAGTTCCGGACAGGGGGTTTTTGAAGCTTTCTTT
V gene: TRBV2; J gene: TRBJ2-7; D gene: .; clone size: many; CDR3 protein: CASSGNRGYEQYF; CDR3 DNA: TGTGCCAGCAGTGGAAATCGGGGCTACGAGCAGTACTTC
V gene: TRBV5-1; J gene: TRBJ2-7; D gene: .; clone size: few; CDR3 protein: CASSWTGDGYEQYF; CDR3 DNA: TGCGCCAGCAGCTGGACGGGGGACGGCTACGAGCAGTACTTC
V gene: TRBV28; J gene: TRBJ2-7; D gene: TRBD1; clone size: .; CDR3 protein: CASIKLGTAREQYF; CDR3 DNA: TGTGCCAGCATTAAATTGGGGACAGCGAGGGAGCAGTACTTC
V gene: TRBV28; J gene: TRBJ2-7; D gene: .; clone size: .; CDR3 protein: CASPSPTSNEQYF; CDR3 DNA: TGCGCCAGCCCCTCCCCCACATCAAACGAGCAGTACTTC